The 2 T cell receptor beta chains reported below all come from one sample, sequenced in a study of beta chain features in type 1 diabetes. Expressed TCRB transcripts were sequenced because the isolated RNA had all been reverse transcribed beforehand. Some clones are missing from TCRdb's copy, which holds only in-frame ones; the method was immunoSEQ multiplex PCR. The sample has 300,000 to 350,000 clones, about 14% seen once. The sequenced material came from central memory CD4+ T cells from blood. All receptors come from a man between 25 and 39 years old in good health.

V is TRBV5-1 and J is TRBJ2-1; 11 positions match TRBD2. CDR3 size: 14 residues. After removal of 3 bases from V and 13 bases from J, the junction contained 9 bases not matched to a gene. Germline V lookup: CDR1 SGHRS, CDR2 YFSETQ. The chain's CDR3 is CASSYEGLAGTQFF. The CDR3, as DNA: TGCGCCAGCAGCTACGAAGGACTAGCGGGTACCCAGTTCTTC.

This clone has a count of ten or more. The genes are TRBV18 and TRBJ1-5; the D gene is possibly TRBD1 (6 bases). Germline V lookup: CDR1 KGHSH, CDR2 LQKENI. V was pared by 3 bases and J by 7 bases, with 16 bases between. The CDR3 is 15 amino acids. CDR3: CASSPTGNPGQPQHF. CDR3 nucleotides: TGTGCCAGCTCACCTACAGGGAATCCTGGGCAGCCCCAGCATTTT.